The next 26 T cell receptor beta chains were all read from a single sample in a study of T cell responses to AZD1222 COVID-19 vaccine. Assay used: immunoSEQ multiplex PCR; TCRdb lists only in-frame clones, some missing. The repertoire holds about 130,000 clones, with 75% to 90% as singletons. The input for sequencing was peripheral blood, taken on day 0 of AZD1222 vaccination. The receptors shown here come from an adult in good health.

The chain joins TRBV6-6 to TRBJ2-1, with TRBD2 as a possible D gene (6 bases). Trimming removed 2 bases at V and 7 bases at J, with 12 bases between. CDR1 is MNHNY and CDR2 is SVGAGI in the germline V gene (reference sequence). The CDR3 has 14 amino acids. The chain's CDR3 is CASSYAGLSNEQFF. The CDR3 DNA reads as TGTGCCAGCAGTTACGCGGGACTCTCGAATGAGCAGTTCTTC.

The genes are TRBV12-5 and TRBJ2-2; no firm D call. CDR1 is LGHNT, CDR2 FRNRAP, per germline. Trimming removed 0 bases from V and 1 base from J, with 6 bases in between. There are 15 residues in the CDR3. In DNA, the CDR3 is TGTGCTAGTGGTTTGGTGAACAAGAACACCGGGGAGCTGTTTTTT. As protein: CASGLVNKNTGELFF.

The chain joins TRBV4-3 to TRBJ2-1; TRBD2 aligns across 10 bases. The CDR3 has 17 residues. Germline V CDR1 and CDR2: LGHNA, YSLEER. V gave up 4 bases and J gave up 2 bases; unmatched junction bases: 8. The CDR3 DNA sequence: TGCGCCAGCAGCCGTAACCGGCTAGCGGGGGCCTACAATGAGCAGTTCTTC. Its protein product is CASSRNRLAGAYNEQFF.

The rearrangement joins TRBV2 to TRBJ1-1; 7 bases align to TRBD1. Germline V gene sequence: CDR1 SNHLY, CDR2 FYNNEI. This CDR3 region has 11 residues. Losses at the gene ends were 8 bases for V and 7 bases for J; bases not matched to a gene: 4. CDR3 in amino acids: CASEGDSEAFF. The CDR3 bases are TGTGCCAGCGAGGGGGACAGTGAAGCTTTCTTT.

This chain links TRBV4-3 with TRBJ1-3; no clear D gene. V was cut by 0 bases and J by 2 bases, with 5 bases left in between. Per the germline V gene, CDR1 is LGHNA and CDR2 is YSLEER. The CDR3 is 14 residues long. The CDR3 sequence: CASSQDQAGNTIYF. CDR3 DNA: TGCGCCAGCAGCCAAGATCAGGCTGGAAACACCATATATTTT.

This clone was detected only a few times. The rearrangement uses TRBV6-2 or TRBV6-3 and TRBJ2-6, with 8 bases matching TRBD2. Germline V gene lookup returns CDR1 MNHEY and CDR2 SVGEGT. V was pared by 5 bases and J by 2 bases, with 8 bases of the junction left unmatched. CDR3 size: 17 residues. CDR3 region: CASSLLRGGPGANVLTF. The CDR3, as DNA: TGTGCCAGCAGTCTCCTACGGGGGGGCCCTGGGGCCAACGTCCTGACTTTC.

The J gene is TRBJ1-1, the V gene TRBV18; D is uncertain. The CDR3 length is 17 residues. With 1 base removed from V and 1 base from J, the gap between germline ends came to 16 bases. Germline CDR1 reads KGHSH; CDR2 reads LQKENI. The CDR3 bases are TGTGCCAGCTCACCACAGGCGGGAGGGAAGAGGAACACTGAAGCTTTCTTT. Its protein product is CASSPQAGGKRNTEAFF.

The J gene is TRBJ1-2, the V gene TRBV6-2 or TRBV6-3; TRBD1 matches at 7 bases. Germline CDR1 MNHEY, CDR2 SVGEGT. The trim removed 2 bases at V and 7 bases at J, leaving 7 bases unmatched. There are 14 residues in the CDR3. This chain's CDR3 is CASSYISRQGGYTF. In DNA, the CDR3 is TGTGCCAGCAGTTACATCTCTAGACAGGGTGGCTACACCTTC.

This chain joins TRBV13 and TRBJ2-5; D perhaps matches TRBD2 (6 bases). CDR1 PRHDT and CDR2 FYEKMQ come from the germline V gene (reference sequence). Trimming cost V 5 bases and J 2 bases, with 18 bases left between them. CDR3 length equals 16 residues. The CDR3 loop is CASSERAQGEQETQYF. The CDR3 region has the DNA TGTGCCAGCAGCGAGCGGGCCCAAGGGGAACAAGAGACCCAGTACTTC.

In the case of this clone: At the DNA level, this CDR3 is encoded by other sequences in the same sample as well. The J gene is TRBJ1-2, the V gene TRBV6-5, with TRBD1 as a possible D gene (6 bases). The CDR3 has 13 amino acids. V was pared by 6 bases and J by 4 bases, with 12 bases between. Germline CDR1 and CDR2: MNHEY and SVGAGI. CDR3 bases: TGTGCCAGCAGAAGGACAGCGCTCTATGGCTACACCTTC. The encoded protein is CASRRTALYGYTF.

V and J are TRBV5-1 and TRBJ2-7; 8 nucleotides match TRBD2. CDR3 length equals 17 residues. V gave up 0 bases and J gave up 3 bases; unmatched junction bases: 11. Germline lookup yields CDR1 SGHRS and CDR2 YFSETQ. The DNA for the CDR3 is TGCGCCAGCAGCTTGGCCAGCGGGCGGGGGGATTTCTACGAGCAGTACTTC. This encodes CASSLASGRGDFYEQYF.

The chain combines TRBV25-1 with TRBJ1-4; a possible D gene is TRBD1 (6 bases). The V end lost 4 bases, the J end lost 10 bases, and 16 bases lay between the germline ends. The CDR3 is 14 residues long. Germline assignment: CDR1 MGHDK and CDR2 SYGVNS. CDR3 protein: CASSGGHGGGKLFF. As DNA, the CDR3 is TGTGCCAGCAGTGGGGGACACGGTGGAGGAAAACTGTTTTTT.

This clone was recorded only once. This chain uses TRBV7-8 with TRBJ2-3, with 9 positions matching TRBD2. V shed 5 bases, J shed 5 bases, and the junction held 11 bases outside the gene matches. Germline CDR1 SGHVS, CDR2 FQNEAQ. This CDR3 has 16 residues. This chain's CDR3 is CASSGLAGGYVDTQYF. CDR3 coding DNA: TGTGCCAGCAGCGGACTGGCGGGGGGGTATGTAGATACGCAGTATTTT.

CDR3 residues: CASSQSKPSGSYNEQFF. The CDR3 nucleotides read TGTGCCAGCAGCCAATCTAAGCCTTCAGGGTCCTACAATGAGCAGTTCTTC. This chain connects TRBV3-1 (or the pseudogene TRBV3-2) to TRBJ2-1, with D possibly being TRBD1 (5 bases). The CDR3 length is 17 residues. V lost 2 bases, J lost 1 base, and 15 bases lay in between. Germline V gene lookup returns CDR1 LGHDT and CDR2 YNNKEL (reference sequence).

The chain has TRBV7-2 and TRBJ2-1; no clear D. V gave up 1 base and J gave up 6 bases, with 13 bases separating them. The CDR3 is 15 amino acids. CDR1 is SGHTA and CDR2 is FQGNSA in the germline V gene. The CDR3 spells CASSLGSAPSNEQFF. For the CDR3, the DNA is TGTGCCAGCAGCTTAGGCAGTGCCCCTAGCAATGAGCAGTTCTTC. Using reference TRBV7-2 and TRBJ2-1 for the parts outside the CDR3, the full variable domain is GAGVSQSPSNKVTEKGKDVELRCDPISGHTALYWYRQSLGQGLEFLIYFQGNSAPDKSGLPSDRFSAERTGGSVSTLTIQRTQQEDSAVYLCASSLGSAPSNEQFFGPGTRLTVL.

The chain employs TRBV7-2 and TRBJ1-2, with D possibly being TRBD1 (5 bases). Germline V lookup: CDR1 SGHTA, CDR2 FQGNSA. Trimming took off 2 bases at V and 8 bases at J, with 15 bases between the two ends. This CDR3 spans 14 amino acids. The CDR3 reads CASSLLGTSTGYTF. The CDR3 nucleotides are TGTGCCAGCAGCTTACTCGGGACCTCTACGGGCTACACCTTC.

This clone appeared once. The chain combines TRBV3-1 (or the pseudogene TRBV3-2) with TRBJ1-2, with TRBD1 as a possible D gene (5 bases). The CDR3 spans 14 residues. V lost 4 bases and J 4 bases, leaving 13 bases between the germline ends. Per the germline V gene, CDR1 is LGHDT and CDR2 is YNNKEL (reference sequence). DNA for the CDR3: TGTGCCAGCAGCCCGGGACTTATGGGCTATGGCTACACCTTC. Protein sequence: CASSPGLMGYGYTF.

In this sample, this clone turned up once. The V and J genes are TRBV6-1 and TRBJ2-5; no definite D call. CDR3 size: 17 residues. Germline assignment: CDR1 MNHNS and CDR2 SASEGT. V gave up 3 bases and J gave up 1 base, with 18 bases separating them. Written as DNA, the CDR3 is TGTGCCAGCAGTGATCAATTAGGTGTCCTCCTCCAAGAGACCCAGTACTTC. Its translation is CASSDQLGVLLQETQYF.

The rearrangement joins TRBV5-1 to TRBJ1-1; no reliable D call. This CDR3 spans 14 amino acids. Trimming cost V 2 bases and J 6 bases, with 14 bases left between them. Per the germline V gene, CDR1 is SGHRS and CDR2 is YFSETQ. The CDR3, as DNA: TGCGCCAGCAGCTTTGGACCGACCATCGCTGAAGCTTTCTTT. It yields the protein CASSFGPTIAEAFF.

In its sample, this clone was seen a few times. J is TRBJ1-2 and V is TRBV6-6; D is unclear. V lost 2 bases and J lost 4, with 11 bases in between. CDR1 MNHNY and CDR2 SVGAGI come from the germline V gene (reference sequence). The CDR3 totals 14 residues. In nucleotides, the CDR3 is TGTGCCAGCAGTTACCAGGTGTATTTCTATGGCTACACCTTC. Protein: CASSYQVYFYGYTF.

The rearrangement joins TRBV6-5 to TRBJ2-5, with no clear D. The CDR3 covers 13 residues. CDR1 is MNHEY and CDR2 is SVGAGI in the germline V gene. The V end lost 2 bases, the J end lost 7 bases, and 11 bases lay between the germline ends. CDR3 sequence (DNA): TGTGCCAGCAGTTACACGGCTCCGGGGACCCAGTACTTC. Protein sequence: CASSYTAPGTQYF.

The J gene is TRBJ1-1, the V gene TRBV5-1; no clear D. Germline-derived CDR1 and CDR2 are SGHRS and YFSETQ. V shed 1 base and J shed 1 base, with 14 bases lying between them. This CDR3 has 16 residues. The CDR3 reads CASSLSTHRANTEAFF. CDR3 coding DNA: TGCGCCAGCAGCTTGAGTACCCATAGGGCGAACACTGAAGCTTTCTTT.

The genes are TRBV3-1 (or the pseudogene TRBV3-2) and TRBJ2-1, with 7 bases lining up with TRBD1. Germline V gene lookup returns CDR1 LGHDT and CDR2 YNNKEL (reference sequence). V was clipped by 8 bases and J by 4 bases; unmatched bases: 11. The CDR3 is made up of 15 amino acids. CDR3 nucleotides: TGTGCCAGCGAACACCGGGACAGCCTGTACAATGAGCAGTTCTTC. Its protein product is CASEHRDSLYNEQFF.

V is TRBV6-5 and J is TRBJ1-1; D might be TRBD1 (5 bases). This CDR3 region has 10 residues. With 8 bases removed from V and 11 bases from J, the gap between germline ends came to 12 bases. The germline V gene has CDR1 MNHEY and CDR2 SVGAGI. This chain's CDR3 is CASGGVAAFF. Written as DNA, the CDR3 is TGTGCCAGCGGAGGGGTCGCGGCTTTCTTT.

This sequence joins TRBV4-1 and TRBJ2-6, with unresolved D. There are 18 residues in the CDR3. V shed 0 bases and J shed 2 bases, with 14 bases lying between them. Germline CDR1 reads MGHRA; CDR2 reads YSYEKL. CDR3 DNA sequence: TGCGCCAGCAGCCAAGAAAGATTTGGGTTGACTGGGGCCAACGTCCTGACTTTC. Translation: CASSQERFGLTGANVLTF.

This chain uses TRBV30 with TRBJ1-6; D not resolved. Germline V gene sequence: CDR1 GTSNPN, CDR2 SVGIG (reference sequence). The V and J ends lost 4 bases and 10 bases respectively, with 20 bases between them. The CDR3 has 15 amino acids. The CDR3 DNA follows: TGTGCCTGGACTCCCGGATTGGGGTATTTATCACCCCTCCACTTT. Protein sequence: CAWTPGLGYLSPLHF.